The next 3 T cell receptor beta chains were all read from a single sample in a study of identical twins. TCRdb reprocessed the 5' RACE reads via MiXCR and lists one record per CDR3 protein. The repertoire consists of roughly 250,000 distinct CDR3 sequences, with 7.5% occurring once and the leading ten covering 5% to 6%. The data were also submitted as part of a second study, on yellow fever vaccine responses in identical twins.

Sequencing was done on a sample of CD8+ T cells sorted from blood. The receptor set was obtained from a young woman in good health.

This clonotype was counted ten times or more. This chain joins TRBV29-1 and TRBJ2-1, with 11 bases lining up with TRBD2. V lost 4 bases to trimming and J lost 0 bases; unmatched junction nucleotides: 2. Germline CDR1 is SQVTM and CDR2 is ANQGSEA. This CDR3 comprises 15 residues. Here the CDR3 reads CSVATSGTSYNEQFF. CDR3 DNA sequence: TGCAGCGTTGCGACTAGCGGGACCTCCTACAATGAGCAGTTCTTC.

This clonotype has just a few counts. This sequence joins TRBV29-1 and TRBJ2-2; D uncertain. There are 12 residues in the CDR3. Trimming pared 5 bases from V and 1 base from J, leaving 5 bases between. The germline gives CDR1 SQVTM, CDR2 ANQGSEA. The DNA of the CDR3 is TGCAGCGTTTTCTGGAACACCGGGGAGCTGTTTTTT. Its protein is CSVFWNTGELFF.

This chain links TRBV7-2 with TRBJ2-7; a weak D match, TRBD2 (5 bases). V lost 2 bases and J lost 3, with 8 bases in between. This CDR3 region has 13 residues. Germline lookup yields CDR1 SGHTA and CDR2 FQGNSA. The CDR3 DNA follows: TGTGCCAGCAGCTTACCTAGCTACTACGAGCAGTACTTC. It codes for CASSLPSYYEQYF. The full variable domain, rest sourced from reference TRBV7-2 and TRBJ2-7, is GAGVSQSPSNKVTEKGKDVELRCDPISGHTALYWYRQSLGQGLEFLIYFQGNSAPDKSGLPSDRFSAERTGGSVSTLTIQRTQQEDSAVYLCASSLPSYYEQYFGPGTRLTVT.